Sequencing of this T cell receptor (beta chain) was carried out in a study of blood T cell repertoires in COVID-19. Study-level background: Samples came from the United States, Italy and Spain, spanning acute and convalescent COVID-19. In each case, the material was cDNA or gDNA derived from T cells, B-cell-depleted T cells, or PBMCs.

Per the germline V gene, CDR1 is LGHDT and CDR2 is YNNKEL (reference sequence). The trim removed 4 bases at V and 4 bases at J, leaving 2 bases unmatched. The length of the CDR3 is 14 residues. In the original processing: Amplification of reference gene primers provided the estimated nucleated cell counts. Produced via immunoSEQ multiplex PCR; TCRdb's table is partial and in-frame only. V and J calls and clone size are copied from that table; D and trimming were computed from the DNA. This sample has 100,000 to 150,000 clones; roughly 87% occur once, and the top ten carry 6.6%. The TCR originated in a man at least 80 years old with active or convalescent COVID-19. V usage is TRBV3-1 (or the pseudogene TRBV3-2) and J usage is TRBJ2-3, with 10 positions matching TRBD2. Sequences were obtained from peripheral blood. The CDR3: CASSPGLAADTQYF. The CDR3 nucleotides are TGTGCCAGCAGCCCAGGACTAGCGGCAGATACGCAGTATTTT.